This T cell receptor beta chain emerged from a study of shared clonotypes between healthy human individuals. About the research overall: Per donor, CD8 memory used one plate, CD8 naive used two, CD4 memory used three and CD4 naive used three.

Genomic DNA (from each subset) was split evenly across several immunoSEQ plates. The protocol was immunoSEQ multiplex PCR, while the TCRdb copy is restricted to in-frame clones and leaves out a portion. The sample yields over a million clones, roughly 75% seen once. Points from the study as a whole: Rarefaction demonstrated incomplete sorted-subset sequencing despite large depth. It was the non-shared clonotypes that had lower generation probabilities than clonotypes shared by all four donors.

The CDR3 is 15 amino acids. With 4 bases removed from V and 2 bases from J, the gap between germline ends came to 15 bases. CDR1 and CDR2 (germline): MGHRA, YSYEKL. Details on this clone: Its antigen is not known.

This TCR was sampled from a young man in good health. Sequenced sample: memory CD4+ T cells sorted from blood. Noted subset: CD45RA-negative fraction. The V gene is TRBV4-1, the J gene TRBJ2-7; D is uncertain. The CDR3 DNA reads as TGCGCCAGCAGCCCACATGGGCAGGAGACCTACGAGCAGTACTTC. Encoded protein: CASSPHGQETYEQYF.